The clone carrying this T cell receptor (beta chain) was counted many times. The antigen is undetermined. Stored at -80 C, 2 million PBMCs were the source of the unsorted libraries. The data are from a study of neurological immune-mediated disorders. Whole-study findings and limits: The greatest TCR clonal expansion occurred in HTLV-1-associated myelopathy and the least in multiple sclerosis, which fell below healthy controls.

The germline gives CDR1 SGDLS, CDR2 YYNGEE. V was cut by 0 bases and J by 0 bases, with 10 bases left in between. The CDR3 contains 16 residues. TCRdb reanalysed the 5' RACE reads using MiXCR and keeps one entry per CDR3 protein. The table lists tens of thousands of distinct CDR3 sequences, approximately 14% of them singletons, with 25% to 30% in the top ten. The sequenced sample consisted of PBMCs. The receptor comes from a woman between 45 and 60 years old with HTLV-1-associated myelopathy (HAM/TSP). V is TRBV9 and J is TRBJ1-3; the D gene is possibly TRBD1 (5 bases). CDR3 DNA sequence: TGTGCCAGCAGCGTAGGGGGCGTTATCTCTGGAAACACCATATATTTT. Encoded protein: CASSVGGVISGNTIYF.